In its sample, the clone carrying this T cell receptor beta chain is medium-sized. Its antigen is undetermined. All TCR cDNA molecules were individually tagged with a unique molecular identifier. MiXCR, run by TCRdb on the 5' RACE reads, gives a single entry per CDR3 protein. The sample consists of about 4,900 distinct CDR3 sequences, about a sixth of them appearing once. Time point defined: sample taken at primary tumor resection. Unsorted samples of tumor, nontumor lung or frozen PBMC had their whole RNA sequenced. Untreated early-stage non-small cell lung cancer patients, over 55 in total, were the donors. These data originate in a study of spatial heterogeneity in lung cancer. Study-wide results and caveats: Ubiquitous, expanded tumor-derived TCRs were more frequently observed in blood at resection than at follow-up.

The CDR3 is 14 residues long. V shed 10 bases and J shed 0 bases, with 12 bases lying between them. The sequence derives from a male donor with early-stage non-small cell lung cancer. The chain is built from TRBV12-3 or TRBV12-4 and TRBJ1-4; D possibly corresponds to TRBD1 (6 bases). The input for sequencing was PBMCs, taken at surgery. CDR3 nucleotides: TGTGCCACAACCCGGACAGCAACTAATGAAAAACTGTTTTTT. Translation gives CATTRTATNEKLFF.